The 6 T cell receptor beta chains below all came from one sample that was sequenced in a study of graft-versus-host responses after intestinal transplantation. Sequencing was performed with immunoSEQ multiplex PCR; in TCRdb, only in-frame clones are kept and a portion is missing. The data contain approximately 10,000 clones, roughly a third of them seen just once; the ten biggest clones take up about an eighth. Responders labeled with CFSE (about 200,000) were plated with about 200,000 irradiated, violet-dye-labeled stimulators. Sample: alloreactive CD8+ T cells from a mixed lymphocyte reaction culture, taken before intestinal transplant. Noted subset: CFSE-low proliferating T cells sorted from approximately 6-day pre-transplant mixed lymphocyte reaction (GvH or HvG direction). Every receptor here comes from a human patient who received an intestinal transplant.

This clone appeared a few times. V is TRBV5-5 and J is TRBJ1-1; a weak D match, TRBD1 (5 bases). There are 18 residues in the CDR3. V lost 1 base and J lost 0, with 19 bases in between. Germline CDR1 and CDR2: SGHKS and YYEKEE (reference sequence). CDR3 region: CASSLFSGITLMNTEAFF. The CDR3 bases are TGTGCCAGCAGCTTGTTCTCAGGGATCACGCTCATGAACACTGAAGCTTTCTTT.

This chain links TRBV7-6 with TRBJ2-7; 8 bases map to TRBD1. Per germline, CDR1 SGHVS and CDR2 FNYEAQ. Trimming cost V 3 bases and J 4 bases; bases outside gene matches: 2. This CDR3 contains 13 residues. Here the CDR3 reads CASSLWTGYEQYF. Here the CDR3 DNA reads TGTGCCAGCAGCTTGTGGACAGGGTACGAGCAGTACTTC.

This clone has just one count. This chain connects TRBV5-1 to TRBJ1-1; D is uncertain. Per the germline V gene, CDR1 is SGHRS and CDR2 is YFSETQ. V was shortened by 0 bases and J by 1 base, with 10 bases between the two germline ends. CDR3 length equals 15 residues. CDR3 in amino acids: CASSLVRQQNTEAFF. The CDR3 DNA follows: TGCGCCAGCAGCTTGGTCAGGCAGCAGAACACTGAAGCTTTCTTT. The full variable domain, its missing parts supplied by reference TRBV5-1 and TRBJ1-1, is KAGVTQTPRYLIKTRGQQVTLSCSPISGHRSVSWYQQTPGQGLQFLFEYFSETQRNKGNFPGRFSGRQFSNSRSEMNVSTLELGDSALYLCASSLVRQQNTEAFFGQGTRLTVV.

Within the sample, this clone is medium-sized. The chain carries TRBV28 and TRBJ1-5, with D perhaps matching TRBD1 (5 bases). Germline values: CDR1 MDHEN, CDR2 SYDVKM. Trimming left V 9 bases short and J 4 bases short, with 16 bases between. The CDR3 runs to 14 residues. The CDR3 protein is CASTRWGGNQPQHF. As DNA, the CDR3 is TGTGCCAGTACCCGGTGGGGGGGGAATCAGCCCCAGCATTTT.

This clone turned up a few times. This sequence joins TRBV4-1 and TRBJ2-7; 7 bases line up with TRBD1. Germline CDR1 reads MGHRA; CDR2 reads YSYEKL. Losses at the gene ends were 3 bases for V and 6 bases for J; bases not matched to a gene: 11. CDR3 length: 15 amino acids. CDR3 sequence (DNA): TGCGCCAGCAGCCATCTACCGGGACAGCAGTCCGAGCAGTACTTC. Amino acids: CASSHLPGQQSEQYF.

This clone is judged medium-sized. V and J are TRBV13 and TRBJ2-7, with a tentative D call TRBD1 (6 bases). There are 15 residues in the CDR3. Germline CDR1 is PRHDT and CDR2 is FYEKMQ (reference sequence). Trimming pared 3 bases from V and 3 bases from J, leaving 15 bases between. For the CDR3, the DNA is TGTGCCAGCAGCTTTGGCGTGGACAGCTACTACGAGCAGTACTTC. Its protein product is CASSFGVDSYYEQYF.